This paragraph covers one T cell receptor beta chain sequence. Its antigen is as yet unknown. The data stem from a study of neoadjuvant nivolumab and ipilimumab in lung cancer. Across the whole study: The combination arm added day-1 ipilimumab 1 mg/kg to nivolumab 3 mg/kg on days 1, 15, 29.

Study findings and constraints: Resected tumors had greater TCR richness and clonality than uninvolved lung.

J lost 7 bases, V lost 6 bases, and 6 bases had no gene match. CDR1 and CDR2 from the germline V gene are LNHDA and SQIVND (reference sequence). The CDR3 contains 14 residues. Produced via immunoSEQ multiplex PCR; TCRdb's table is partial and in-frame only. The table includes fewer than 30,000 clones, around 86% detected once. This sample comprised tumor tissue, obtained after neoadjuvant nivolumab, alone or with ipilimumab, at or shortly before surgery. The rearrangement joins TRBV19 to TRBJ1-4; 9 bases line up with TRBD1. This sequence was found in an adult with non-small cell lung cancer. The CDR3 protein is CASRPGQGLEKLFF. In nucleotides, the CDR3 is TGTGCCAGTAGGCCGGGACAGGGACTTGAAAAACTGTTTTTT.